Each of the 5 T cell receptor beta chains below was sequenced from the same sample in a study of vaccination and CD4 T cells after COVID-19. An Oncomine TCR Beta short-read assay was used to sequence the DNA from cultured CD4+ T cells. TCRdb redid the calling of the PCR reads with MiXCR, one entry per CDR3 protein. The data contain over 10,000 distinct CDR3 sequences, roughly half of them seen just once; the ten biggest clones take up about 14%. This sample's treatment: roughly ten-day PBMC culture with coronavirus spike peptide pools or control peptides (ViraFEST assay). Their antigens remain unidentified. Sequences were obtained from CD4+ T cells from blood, cultured in vitro. The receptor source for this set is a human donor who had recovered from COVID-19.

V usage is TRBV7-8 and J usage is TRBJ1-1, with TRBD1 identical over 11 bases. Per germline, CDR1 SGHVS and CDR2 FQNEAQ. V shed 4 bases and J 4 bases; nucleotides not matched to a gene: 5. The CDR3 has 15 residues. CDR3 region: CASSSQGQGVTEAFF. DNA for the CDR3: TGTGCCAGCAGCTCCCAGGGACAGGGGGTCACTGAAGCTTTCTTT.

The rearrangement joins TRBV10-3 to TRBJ2-3; the D is unclear. Germline CDR1 reads ENHRY; CDR2 reads SYGVKD. CDR3 length: 12 residues. V dropped 10 bases and J dropped 4 bases, with 12 bases sitting between them. In DNA form, the CDR3 reads TGTGCCACCTCCGTCCAAGCAGATACGCAGTATTTT. It encodes CATSVQADTQYF.

The chain employs TRBV4-1 and TRBJ2-3; the match to TRBD2 covers 7 bases. The CDR3 is made up of 19 amino acids. J lost 3 bases, V lost 3 bases, and 18 bases had no gene match. Germline CDR1 and CDR2: MGHRA and YSYEKL. The CDR3 loop reads CASSQGRGGSSERTDTQYF. The DNA of the CDR3 is TGCGCCAGCAGCCAGGGAAGGGGCGGGAGTAGTGAGAGGACAGATACGCAGTATTTT.

This clonotype appeared a few times. This CDR3 is CAIRGTGITHEQYF. The CDR3 DNA reads TGTGCCATCAGAGGGACAGGGATCACCCACGAGCAGTACTTC. V usage is TRBV10-3 and J usage is TRBJ2-7, with 9 positions matching TRBD1. CDR3 length: 14 amino acids. The V and J ends lost 6 bases and 5 bases, in that order; junction bases with no gene match: 8. Germline lookup yields CDR1 ENHRY and CDR2 SYGVKD.

The CDR3 DNA is TGCAGTGCTAGGATCCAGGGCGGGGGCACTGAAGCTTTCTTT. This sequence encodes CSARIQGGGTEAFF. The rearrangement joins TRBV20-1 to TRBJ1-1, with D perhaps matching TRBD1 (5 bases). In germline, CDR1 is DFQATT, CDR2 SNEGSKA (reference sequence). This CDR3 has 14 amino acids. Trimming took off 3 bases at V and 4 bases at J, with 15 bases between the two ends.